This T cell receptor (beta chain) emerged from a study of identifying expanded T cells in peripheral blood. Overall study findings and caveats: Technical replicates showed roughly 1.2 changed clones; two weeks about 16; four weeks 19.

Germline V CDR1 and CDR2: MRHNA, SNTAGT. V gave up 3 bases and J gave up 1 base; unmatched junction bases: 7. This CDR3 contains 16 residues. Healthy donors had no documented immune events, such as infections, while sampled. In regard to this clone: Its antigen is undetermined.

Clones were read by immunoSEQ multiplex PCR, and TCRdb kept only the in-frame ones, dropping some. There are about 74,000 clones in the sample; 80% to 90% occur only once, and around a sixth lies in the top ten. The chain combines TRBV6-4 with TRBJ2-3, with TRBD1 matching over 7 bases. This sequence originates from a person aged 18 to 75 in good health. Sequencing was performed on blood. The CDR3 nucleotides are TGTGCCAGCAGTGAAAAAGGGGGCTCGGGCACAGATACGCAGTATTTT. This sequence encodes CASSEKGGSGTDTQYF.